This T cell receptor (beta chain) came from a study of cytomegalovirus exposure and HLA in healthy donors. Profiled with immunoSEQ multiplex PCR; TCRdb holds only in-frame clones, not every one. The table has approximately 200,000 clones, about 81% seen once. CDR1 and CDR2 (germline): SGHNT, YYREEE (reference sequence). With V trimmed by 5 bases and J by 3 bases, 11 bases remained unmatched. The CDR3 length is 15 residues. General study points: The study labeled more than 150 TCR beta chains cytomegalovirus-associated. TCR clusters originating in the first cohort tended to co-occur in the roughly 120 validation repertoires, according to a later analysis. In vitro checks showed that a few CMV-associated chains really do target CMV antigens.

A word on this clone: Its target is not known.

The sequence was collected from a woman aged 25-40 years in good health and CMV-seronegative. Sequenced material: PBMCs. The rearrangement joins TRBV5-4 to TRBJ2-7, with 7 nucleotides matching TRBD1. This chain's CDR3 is CASSLTGTANYEQYF. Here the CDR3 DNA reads TGTGCCAGCAGTCTTACCGGGACAGCCAACTACGAGCAGTACTTC.